The T cell receptor beta chain under discussion was sequenced for a study of metastatic and nonmetastatic thyroid tumors. Study details: Repertoires from malignant and benign thyroid patients were compared across blood and tumor or nodule tissue. Notes on the study in general: A significant increase in TCR beta diversity was reportedly seen in malignant thyroid tumors relative to benign nodules, in blood and tumor.

This clone was found many times. Its target is unknown. The CDR3 totals 12 residues. Germline assignment: CDR1 GTSNPN and CDR2 SVGIG (reference sequence). Deletions cut 3 bases from V and 6 bases from J, with 11 bases between. Thyroid surgery was performed in patients who had received no treatment beforehand. Per the authors' pipeline: The authors used CDR3 differences across clinicopathological groups to build a distant-metastasis classifier for papillary thyroid cancer. TCRdb reprocessed the PCR reads using MiXCR. Clone size and V and J calls follow TCRdb, not the original study. The sample has just under 60,000 clones; about 17% are singletons.

The source is a male donor with papillary thyroid cancer or a benign thyroid nodule (not recorded which). Some clones in this sample may be carry-over from other donors' samples. V gene TRBV30 combines with J gene TRBJ1-1; weak D call: TRBD1 (5 bases). The sequencing sample was made of blood. CDR3 nucleotide sequence: TGTGCCTGGAGAAGACAGCTCTCTGAAGCTTTCTTT. Translation: CAWRRQLSEAFF.